The sequence of this TCR beta chain was determined in a study of blood T cell repertoires in COVID-19. Study summary: In each case, the material was cDNA or gDNA derived from T cells, B-cell-depleted T cells, or PBMCs.

As processed by the authors: Reference gene primer amplification gave estimated nucleated cell counts. Sequenced by immunoSEQ multiplex PCR; TCRdb stores in-frame clones only, minus some. V, J and clone size reflect that table, while D and trimming were determined from the DNA. The table lists about 120,000 clones, over 65% of them singletons. The sample was peripheral blood. The clonotype was recovered from a woman aged 65 to 85 with acute or convalescent COVID-19.

DNA for the CDR3: TGTGCCAGCAGCTCCCCGGCTGGGCCCCGAGGGTCGCTATACGAGCAGTACTTC. It encodes CASSSPAGPRGSLYEQYF. The chain couples TRBV7-9 to TRBJ2-7; TRBD2 might be the D (5 bases). Trimming took off 4 bases at V and 4 bases at J, with 26 bases between the two ends. CDR1 and CDR2 (germline): SEHNR, FQNEAQ (reference sequence). This CDR3 contains 18 residues.